This T cell receptor (beta chain) came from a study of blood T cell repertoires in COVID-19. Study at large: Sites across the United States, Italy and Spain contributed samples from acute and convalescent COVID-19. PBMCs, B-cell-depleted T cells, or T cells were the source of the cDNA or gDNA that made up the material.

Sequencing used immunoSEQ multiplex PCR; TCRdb keeps in-frame clones, though not all of them. The sample comprises 180,000 or so clones, roughly four fifths of which are singletons, and roughly 7% rests with the top ten. The CDR3 consists of 14 residues. The V segment lost 4 bases and the J segment 8 bases; nucleotides outside the gene matches: 9. Germline CDR1 is SGHKS and CDR2 is YYEKEE (reference sequence). This receptor was taken from a man aged 40-55 years who had recovered from COVID-19. The V and J genes are TRBV5-5 and TRBJ2-4, with TRBD1 matching 7 bases. Sequencing input: PBMCs or T cells enriched from blood (not recorded which). The CDR3 reads CASSLVGGEDIQYF. In DNA form, the CDR3 reads TGTGCCAGCAGCCTAGTAGGGGGCGAAGACATTCAGTACTTC.